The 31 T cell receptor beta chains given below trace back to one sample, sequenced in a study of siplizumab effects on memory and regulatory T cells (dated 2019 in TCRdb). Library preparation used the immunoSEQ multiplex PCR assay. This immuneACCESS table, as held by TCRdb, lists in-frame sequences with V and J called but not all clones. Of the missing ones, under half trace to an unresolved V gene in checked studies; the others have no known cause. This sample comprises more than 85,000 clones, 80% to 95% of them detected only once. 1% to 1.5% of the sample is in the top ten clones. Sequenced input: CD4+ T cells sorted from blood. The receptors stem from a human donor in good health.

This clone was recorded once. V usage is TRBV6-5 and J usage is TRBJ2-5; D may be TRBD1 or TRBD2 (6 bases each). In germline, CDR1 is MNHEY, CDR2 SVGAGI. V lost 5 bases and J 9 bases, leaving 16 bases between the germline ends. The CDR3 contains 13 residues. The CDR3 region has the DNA TGTGCCAGCAGTCAGGGACTCAAGGGGGCCCAGTACTTC. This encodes CASSQGLKGAQYF.

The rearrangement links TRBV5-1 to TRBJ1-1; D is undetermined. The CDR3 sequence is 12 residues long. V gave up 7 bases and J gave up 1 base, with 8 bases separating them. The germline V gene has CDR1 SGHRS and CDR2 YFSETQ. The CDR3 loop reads CASARSNTEAFF. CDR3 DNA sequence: TGCGCCAGCGCGCGGTCGAACACTGAAGCTTTCTTT. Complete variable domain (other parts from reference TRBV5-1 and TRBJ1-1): KAGVTQTPRYLIKTRGQQVTLSCSPISGHRSVSWYQQTPGQGLQFLFEYFSETQRNKGNFPGRFSGRQFSNSRSEMNVSTLELGDSALYLCASARSNTEAFFGQGTRLTVV.

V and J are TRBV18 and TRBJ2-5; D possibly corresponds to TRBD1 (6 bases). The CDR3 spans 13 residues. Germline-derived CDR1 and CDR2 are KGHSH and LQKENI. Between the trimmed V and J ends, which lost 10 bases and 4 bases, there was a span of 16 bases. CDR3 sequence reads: CATSPGVGETQYF. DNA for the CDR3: TGTGCCACCTCCCCAGGGGTTGGAGAGACCCAGTACTTC.

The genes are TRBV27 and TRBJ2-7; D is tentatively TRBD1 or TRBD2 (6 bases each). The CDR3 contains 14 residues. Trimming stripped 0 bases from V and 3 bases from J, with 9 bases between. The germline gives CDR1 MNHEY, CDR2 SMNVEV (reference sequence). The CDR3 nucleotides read TGTGCCAGCAGTTTATCAGGGGGACTCTACGAGCAGTACTTC. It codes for CASSLSGGLYEQYF.

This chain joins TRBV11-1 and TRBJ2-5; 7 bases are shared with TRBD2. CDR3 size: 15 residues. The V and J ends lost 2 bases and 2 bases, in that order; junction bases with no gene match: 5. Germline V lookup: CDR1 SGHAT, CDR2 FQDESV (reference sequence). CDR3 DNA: TGTGCCAGCAGCTTATCGGGAGGTGATCAAGAGACCCAGTACTTC. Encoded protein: CASSLSGGDQETQYF.

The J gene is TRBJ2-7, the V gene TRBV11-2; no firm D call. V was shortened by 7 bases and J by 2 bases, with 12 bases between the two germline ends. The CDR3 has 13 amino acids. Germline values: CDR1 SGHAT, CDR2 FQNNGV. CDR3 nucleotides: TGTGCCAGCAAAAATAAAGTAGCCTACGAGCAGTACTTC. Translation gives CASKNKVAYEQYF.

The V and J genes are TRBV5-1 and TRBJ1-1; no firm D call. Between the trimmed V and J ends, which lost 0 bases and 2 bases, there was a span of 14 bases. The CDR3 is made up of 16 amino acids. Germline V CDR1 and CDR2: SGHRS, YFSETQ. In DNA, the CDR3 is TGCGCCAGCAGCTTGGCCGTCGACACAACAAACACTGAAGCTTTCTTT. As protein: CASSLAVDTTNTEAFF.

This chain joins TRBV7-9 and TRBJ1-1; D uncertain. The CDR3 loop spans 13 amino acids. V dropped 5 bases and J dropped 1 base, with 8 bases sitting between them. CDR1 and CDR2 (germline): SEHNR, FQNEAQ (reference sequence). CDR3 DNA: TGTGCCAGCAGCCCTCAGAAGAACACTGAAGCTTTCTTT. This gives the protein CASSPQKNTEAFF.

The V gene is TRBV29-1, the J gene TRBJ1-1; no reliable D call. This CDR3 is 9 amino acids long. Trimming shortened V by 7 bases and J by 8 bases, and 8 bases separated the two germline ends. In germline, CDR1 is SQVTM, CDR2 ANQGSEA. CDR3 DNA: TGCAGCGCGTCAGAAGAAGCTTTCTTT. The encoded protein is CSASEEAFF.

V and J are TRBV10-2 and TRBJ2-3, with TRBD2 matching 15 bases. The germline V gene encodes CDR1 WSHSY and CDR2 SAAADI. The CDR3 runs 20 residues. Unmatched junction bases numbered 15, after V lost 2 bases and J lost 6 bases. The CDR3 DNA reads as TGCGCCAGCAGTGAGGGGCGAGGACTAGCGGGGGGGCCTGTTTGGGATACGCAGTATTTT. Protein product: CASSEGRGLAGGPVWDTQYF.

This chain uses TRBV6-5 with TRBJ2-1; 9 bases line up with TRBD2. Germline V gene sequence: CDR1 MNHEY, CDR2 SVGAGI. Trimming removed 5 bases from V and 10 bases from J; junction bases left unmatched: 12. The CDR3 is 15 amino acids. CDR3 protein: CASSQTSGSIGEQFF. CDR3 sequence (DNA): TGTGCCAGCAGTCAGACTAGCGGAAGTATAGGGGAGCAGTTCTTC.

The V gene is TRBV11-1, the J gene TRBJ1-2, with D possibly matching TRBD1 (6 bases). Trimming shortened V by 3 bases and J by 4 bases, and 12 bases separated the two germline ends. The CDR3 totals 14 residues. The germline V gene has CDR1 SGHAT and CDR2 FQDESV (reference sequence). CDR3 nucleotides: TGTGCCAGCAGCTTTGGGCAGGGGACCTATGGCTACACCTTC. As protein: CASSFGQGTYGYTF.

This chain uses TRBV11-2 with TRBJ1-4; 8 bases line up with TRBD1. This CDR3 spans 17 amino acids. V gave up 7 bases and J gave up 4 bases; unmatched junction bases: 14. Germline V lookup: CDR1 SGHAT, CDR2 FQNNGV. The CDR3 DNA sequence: TGTGCCAGCACCCTGGGGGGACAGGTACCAGTTAATGAAAAACTGTTTTTT. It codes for CASTLGGQVPVNEKLFF.

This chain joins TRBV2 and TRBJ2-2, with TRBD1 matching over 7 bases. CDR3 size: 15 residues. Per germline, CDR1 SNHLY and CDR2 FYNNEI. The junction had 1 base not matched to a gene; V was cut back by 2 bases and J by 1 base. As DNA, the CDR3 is TGTGCCAGCAGTGAAAGGACAGGGAACACCGGGGAGCTGTTTTTT. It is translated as CASSERTGNTGELFF.

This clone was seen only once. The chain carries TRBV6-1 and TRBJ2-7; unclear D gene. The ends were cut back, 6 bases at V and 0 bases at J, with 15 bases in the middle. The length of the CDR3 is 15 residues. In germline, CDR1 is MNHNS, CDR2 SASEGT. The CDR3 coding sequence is TGTGCCAGCAGGAGCAGCACAACAACCTCCTACGAGCAGTACTTC. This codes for CASRSSTTTSYEQYF.

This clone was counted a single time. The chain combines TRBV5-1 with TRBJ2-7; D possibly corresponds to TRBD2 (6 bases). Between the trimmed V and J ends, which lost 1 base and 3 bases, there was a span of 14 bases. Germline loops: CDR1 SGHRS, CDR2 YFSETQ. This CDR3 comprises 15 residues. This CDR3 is CASSLSPGTFYEQYF. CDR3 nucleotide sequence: TGCGCCAGCAGCTTGTCCCCCGGGACTTTCTACGAGCAGTACTTC.

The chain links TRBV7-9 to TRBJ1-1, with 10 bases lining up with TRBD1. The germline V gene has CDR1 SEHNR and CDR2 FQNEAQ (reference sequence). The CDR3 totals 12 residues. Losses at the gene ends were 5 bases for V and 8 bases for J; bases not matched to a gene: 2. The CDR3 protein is CASSDRGREAFF. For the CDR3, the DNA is TGTGCCAGCAGCGACAGGGGGCGGGAAGCTTTCTTT. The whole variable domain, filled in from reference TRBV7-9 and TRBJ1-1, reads DTGVSQNPRHKITKRGQNVTFRCDPISEHNRLYWYRQTLGQGPEFLTYFQNEAQLEKSRLLSDRFSAERPKGSFSTLEIQRTEQGDSAMYLCASSDRGREAFFGQGTRLTVV.

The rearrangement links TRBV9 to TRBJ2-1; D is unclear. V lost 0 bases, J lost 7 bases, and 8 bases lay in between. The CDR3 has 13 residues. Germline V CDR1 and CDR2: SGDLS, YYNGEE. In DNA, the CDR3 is TGTGCCAGCAGCGTAGTAGGAACGAATGAGCAGTTCTTC. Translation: CASSVVGTNEQFF. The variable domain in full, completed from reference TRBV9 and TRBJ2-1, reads DSGVTQTPKHLITATGQRVTLRCSPRSGDLSVYWYQQSLDQGLQFLIQYYNGEERAKGNILERFSAQQFPDLHSELNLSSLELGDSALYFCASSVVGTNEQFFGPGTRLTVL.

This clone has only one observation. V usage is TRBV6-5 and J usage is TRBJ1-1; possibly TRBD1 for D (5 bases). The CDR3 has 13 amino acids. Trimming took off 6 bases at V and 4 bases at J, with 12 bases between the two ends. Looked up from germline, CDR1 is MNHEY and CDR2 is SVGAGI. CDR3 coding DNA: TGTGCCAGCAGCCCCGCAGGGTCCACTGAAGCTTTCTTT. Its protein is CASSPAGSTEAFF.

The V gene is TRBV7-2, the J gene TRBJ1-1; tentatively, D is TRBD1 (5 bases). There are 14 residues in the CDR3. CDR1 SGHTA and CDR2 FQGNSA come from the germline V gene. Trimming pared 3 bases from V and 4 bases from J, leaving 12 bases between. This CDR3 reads CASSFTSGITEAFF. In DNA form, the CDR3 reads TGTGCCAGCAGCTTTACTTCAGGGATCACTGAAGCTTTCTTT.

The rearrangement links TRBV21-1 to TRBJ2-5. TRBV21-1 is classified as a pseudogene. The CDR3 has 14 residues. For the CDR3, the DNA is TGTGCCAGCAGCAAAGGCGAAGGGCGAGAGACCCAGTACTTC. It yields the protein CASSKGEGRETQYF.

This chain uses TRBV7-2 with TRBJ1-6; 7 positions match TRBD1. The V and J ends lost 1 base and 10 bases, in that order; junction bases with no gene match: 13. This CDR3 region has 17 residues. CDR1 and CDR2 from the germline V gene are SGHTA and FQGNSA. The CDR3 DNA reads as TGTGCCAGCAGCTTAGGGGGAGGGGGCATGTCAGTATCACCCCTCCACTTT. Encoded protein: CASSLGGGGMSVSPLHF. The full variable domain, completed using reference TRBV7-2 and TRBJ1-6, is GAGVSQSPSNKVTEKGKDVELRCDPISGHTALYWYRQSLGQGLEFLIYFQGNSAPDKSGLPSDRFSAERTGGSVSTLTIQRTQQEDSAVYLCASSLGGGGMSVSPLHFGNGTRLTVT.

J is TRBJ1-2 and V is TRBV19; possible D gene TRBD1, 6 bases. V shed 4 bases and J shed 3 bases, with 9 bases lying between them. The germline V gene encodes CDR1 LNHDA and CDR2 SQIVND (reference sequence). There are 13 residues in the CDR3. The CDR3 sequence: CASSNSGDYGYTF. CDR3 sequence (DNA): TGTGCCAGTAGTAATTCAGGGGACTATGGCTACACCTTC.

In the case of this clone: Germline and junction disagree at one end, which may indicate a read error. The chain's CDR3 is CASSLGQFQETQYF. CDR3 DNA: TGTGCTAGCAGCTTAGGACAGTTCCAAGAGACCCAGTACTTC. This rearrangement joins TRBV7-7 to TRBJ2-5; a possible D gene is TRBD1 (6 bases). The CDR3 consists of 14 residues. CDR1 is SSHAT, CDR2 FNYEAQ, per germline (reference sequence).

CDR3 sequence reads: CASSLDGANYGYTF. In nucleotides, the CDR3 is TGCGCCAGCAGCTTGGACGGAGCTAACTATGGCTACACCTTC. This chain links TRBV5-1 with TRBJ1-2, with D uncertain. Trimming removed 0 bases from V and 0 bases from J, with 6 bases in between. The germline V gene has CDR1 SGHRS and CDR2 YFSETQ. The CDR3 contains 14 residues.

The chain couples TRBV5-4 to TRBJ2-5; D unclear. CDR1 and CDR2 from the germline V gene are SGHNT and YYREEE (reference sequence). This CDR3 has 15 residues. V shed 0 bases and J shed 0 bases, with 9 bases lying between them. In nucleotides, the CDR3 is TGTGCCAGCAGCTTGGTGGTAGTGTACCAAGAGACCCAGTACTTC. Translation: CASSLVVVYQETQYF.

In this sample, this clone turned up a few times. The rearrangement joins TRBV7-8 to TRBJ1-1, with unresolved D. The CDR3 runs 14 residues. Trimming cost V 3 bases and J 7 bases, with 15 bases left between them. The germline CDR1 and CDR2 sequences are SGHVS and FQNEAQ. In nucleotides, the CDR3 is TGTGCCAGCAGCTTTGCCTTGGCCGGGGTTGAAGCTTTCTTT. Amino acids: CASSFALAGVEAFF. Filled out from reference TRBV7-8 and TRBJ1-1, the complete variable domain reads GAGVSQSPRYKVAKRGQDVALRCDPISGHVSLFWYQQALGQGPEFLTYFQNEAQLDKSGLPSDRFFAERPEGSVSTLKIQRTQQEDSAVYLCASSFALAGVEAFFGQGTRLTVV.

CDR3 coding DNA: TGTGCCCTGGATAGGGGAGGACGGTCTGGGGCCAACGTCCTGACTTTC. Translation gives CALDRGGRSGANVLTF. This chain links TRBV30 with TRBJ2-6; perhaps TRBD2 as D (6 bases). This CDR3 is 16 amino acids long. V was clipped by 8 bases and J by 1 base, with 18 bases between them. Germline V CDR1 and CDR2: GTSNPN, SVGIG (reference sequence).

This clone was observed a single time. CDR3 DNA: TGCGCCAGCAGCTTGCCAGGGACGAACACTGAAGCTTTCTTT. Residues: CASSLPGTNTEAFF. This rearrangement joins TRBV5-1 to TRBJ1-1; perhaps TRBD1 as D (5 bases). The CDR3 covers 14 residues. CDR1 is SGHRS, CDR2 YFSETQ, per germline. V was trimmed by 1 base and J by 1 base, leaving 8 bases between them.

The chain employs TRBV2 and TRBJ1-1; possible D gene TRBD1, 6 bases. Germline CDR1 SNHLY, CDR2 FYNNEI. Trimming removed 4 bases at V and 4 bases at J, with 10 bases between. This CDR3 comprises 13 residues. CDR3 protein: CASSVRRGTEAFF. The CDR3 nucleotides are TGTGCCAGCAGTGTACGCAGGGGCACTGAAGCTTTCTTT.

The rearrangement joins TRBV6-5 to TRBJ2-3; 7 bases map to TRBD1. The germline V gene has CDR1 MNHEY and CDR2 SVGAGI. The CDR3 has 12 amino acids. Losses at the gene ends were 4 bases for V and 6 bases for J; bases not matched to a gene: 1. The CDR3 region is CASSSTGDTQYF. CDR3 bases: TGTGCCAGCAGTTCGACAGGGGATACGCAGTATTTT.